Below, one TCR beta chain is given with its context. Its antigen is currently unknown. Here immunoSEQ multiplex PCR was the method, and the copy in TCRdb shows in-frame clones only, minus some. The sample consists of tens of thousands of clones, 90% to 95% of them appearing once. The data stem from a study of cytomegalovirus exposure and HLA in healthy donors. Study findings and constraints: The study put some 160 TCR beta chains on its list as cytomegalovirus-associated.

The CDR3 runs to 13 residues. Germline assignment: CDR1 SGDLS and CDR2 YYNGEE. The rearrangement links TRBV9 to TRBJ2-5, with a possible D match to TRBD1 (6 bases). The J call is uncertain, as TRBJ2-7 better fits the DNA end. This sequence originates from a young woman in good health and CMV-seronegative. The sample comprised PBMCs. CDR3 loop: CASNPTGFYEQYF. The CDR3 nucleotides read TGTGCCAGCAACCCCACAGGGTTCTACGAGCAGTACTTC.